Below are 29 T cell receptor beta chains sequenced from a single sample in a study of blood T cell repertoires in COVID-19. TCRdb's table, derived via immunoSEQ multiplex PCR, lists solely in-frame clones and lacks some. The data contain 95,000 to 150,000 clones, over 80% of them singletons. Material for sequencing was PBMCs or T cells enriched from blood (not recorded which). These receptors came from a woman in her thirties who had recovered from COVID-19.

This chain joins TRBV4-3 and TRBJ2-3; D gene uncertain. From germline, CDR1 is LGHNA and CDR2 YSLEER. Trimming shortened V by 5 bases and J by 6 bases, and 12 bases separated the two germline ends. The CDR3 is 13 residues long. The CDR3 is CASSALGEDTQYF. As DNA, the CDR3 is TGCGCCAGCAGCGCTCTAGGTGAGGATACGCAGTATTTT.

This clone showed up just once. The rearrangement uses TRBV6-2 or TRBV6-3 and TRBJ2-5; 7 bases are a match to TRBD1. CDR3 length: 17 amino acids. V was pared by 0 bases and J by 4 bases, with 11 bases of the junction left unmatched. From germline, CDR1 is MNHEY and CDR2 SVGEGT. The CDR3 loop reads CASSYSSYRQGRETQYF. Here the CDR3 DNA reads TGTGCCAGCAGTTACTCATCCTACCGACAGGGAAGAGAGACCCAGTACTTC.

This clone was counted once. The chain couples TRBV7-2 to TRBJ2-1; 13 bases are a match to TRBD2. CDR1 and CDR2 from the germline V gene are SGHTA and FQGNSA. Trimming removed 5 bases from V and 9 bases from J; junction bases left unmatched: 19. The length of the CDR3 is 19 residues. The CDR3 region has the DNA TGTGCCAGCAGCCCTAGCCCGATCGGGACTAGCGGGAACGTTGGTGAGCAGTTCTTC. Protein sequence: CASSPSPIGTSGNVGEQFF.

This chain connects TRBV11-1 to TRBJ2-3; D gene unclear. CDR3 length: 15 residues. Germline V lookup: CDR1 SGHAT, CDR2 FQDESV (reference sequence). V was cut by 0 bases and J by 2 bases, with 9 bases left in between. CDR3 bases: TGTGCCAGCAGCTTAGCGTCAGTTTCCACAGATACGCAGTATTTT. Amino acids: CASSLASVSTDTQYF. Full variable domain (outside the CDR3, taken from reference TRBV11-1 and TRBJ2-3): EAEVAQSPRYKITEKSQAVAFWCDPISGHATLYWYRQILGQGPELLVQFQDESVVDDSQLPKDRFSAERLKGVDSTLKIQPAELGDSAMYLCASSLASVSTDTQYFGPGTRLTVL.

This clone has just one count. The V gene is TRBV9, the J gene TRBJ1-2, with a possible D match to TRBD1 (5 bases). The V end was cut by 4 bases, the J end by 3 bases, with 16 bases between. Germline lookup yields CDR1 SGDLS and CDR2 YYNGEE. CDR3 length: 15 residues. CDR3 residues: CASSPREGGDYGYTF. In DNA form, the CDR3 reads TGTGCCAGCAGCCCCCGGGAGGGAGGGGACTATGGCTACACCTTC.

The V call is TRBV14, the J call TRBJ2-2, with a tentative D call TRBD1 (6 bases). Germline V gene lookup returns CDR1 SGHDN and CDR2 FVKESK. Deletions cut 3 bases from V and 0 bases from J, with 11 bases between. The length of the CDR3 is 16 residues. CDR3 region: CASSHRGLANTGELFF. The CDR3 DNA sequence: TGTGCCAGCAGCCACAGGGGCCTGGCGAACACCGGGGAGCTGTTTTTT. Supplemented by reference TRBV14 and TRBJ2-2, the full variable domain reads EAGVTQFPSHSVIEKGQTVTLRCDPISGHDNLYWYRRVMGKEIKFLLHFVKESKQDESGMPNNRFLAERTGGTYSTLKVQPAELEDSGVYFCASSHRGLANTGELFFGEGSRLTVL.

V is TRBV5-1 and J is TRBJ2-3, with TRBD2 matching 7 bases. Germline lookup yields CDR1 SGHRS and CDR2 YFSETQ. Trimming cost V 1 base and J 0 bases; bases outside gene matches: 5. The CDR3 runs 16 residues. The CDR3 bases are TGCGCCAGCAGCTTGAGACTAGCCTCTAGCACAGATACGCAGTATTTT. The encoded protein is CASSLRLASSTDTQYF.

The rearrangement links TRBV2 to TRBJ2-5; TRBD1 aligns across 12 bases. Germline CDR1 SNHLY, CDR2 FYNNEI. The V and J ends lost 6 bases and 4 bases, in that order; junction bases with no gene match: 3. The CDR3 is 14 residues long. Written as DNA, the CDR3 is TGTGCCAGCAGGGGACAGGGGGCGGCAGAGACCCAGTACTTC. As protein: CASRGQGAAETQYF.

The rearrangement joins TRBV7-2 to TRBJ1-3; no clear D gene. The CDR3 consists of 15 residues. V dropped 0 bases and J dropped 3 bases, with 9 bases sitting between them. Germline CDR1 SGHTA, CDR2 FQGNSA. CDR3 amino acids: CASSLAHGSGNTIYF. As DNA, the CDR3 is TGTGCCAGCAGCTTAGCGCATGGCAGTGGAAACACCATATATTTT.

The gene calls are TRBV7-2 and TRBJ2-7; TRBD2 is a possible D gene (6 bases). The V end was cut by 0 bases, the J end by 3 bases, with 12 bases between. CDR3 length equals 15 residues. Germline V gives CDR1 SGHTA, CDR2 FQGNSA. The CDR3 sequence: CASSLAPSGVYEQYF. As DNA, the CDR3 is TGTGCCAGCAGCTTAGCCCCGTCGGGAGTCTACGAGCAGTACTTC.

The chain combines TRBV4-1 with TRBJ2-4; 7 bases match TRBD1. Germline assignment: CDR1 MGHRA and CDR2 YSYEKL. V lost 4 bases, J lost 7 bases, and 4 bases stayed unmatched. The CDR3 totals 13 residues. The DNA for the CDR3 is TGCGCCAGCAGCCGAAGCAGGGGGAACATTCAGTACTTC. Encoded protein: CASSRSRGNIQYF.

V gene TRBV27 combines with J gene TRBJ1-5; a weak D match, TRBD1 (6 bases). The germline gives CDR1 MNHEY, CDR2 SMNVEV (reference sequence). Deletions cut 4 bases from V and 0 bases from J, with 10 bases between. This CDR3 comprises 15 residues. CDR3 in DNA: TGTGCCAGCAGTTCCGAGGACAGTAGCAATCAGCCCCAGCATTTT. Translation gives CASSSEDSSNQPQHF.

The V gene is TRBV28, the J gene TRBJ1-6; 7 nucleotides agree with TRBD1. V was clipped by 5 bases and J by 0 bases; unmatched bases: 13. The CDR3 consists of 19 residues. The V gene's germline CDR1 is MDHEN and CDR2 SYDVKM. DNA of the CDR3: TGTGCCAGCAGTCAGCCTGACAGGGCCAGGAGCTCCTATAATTCACCCCTCCACTTT. This sequence encodes CASSQPDRARSSYNSPLHF.

In its sample, this clone was seen once. The chain has TRBV30 and TRBJ2-1, with 8 bases aligning to TRBD1. The CDR3 totals 15 residues. V shed 4 bases, J shed 5 bases, and the junction held 10 bases outside the gene matches. CDR1 and CDR2 (germline): GTSNPN, SVGIG (reference sequence). The CDR3 bases are TGTGCCTGGAAGATCCGGGACAGGATAGACAATGAGCAGTTCTTC. Encoded protein: CAWKIRDRIDNEQFF.

V gene TRBV10-3 combines with J gene TRBJ2-7, with 10 bases aligning to TRBD1. The CDR3 runs to 15 residues. The trim removed 6 bases at V and 1 base at J, leaving 6 bases unmatched. CDR1 is ENHRY and CDR2 is SYGVKD in the germline V gene. In DNA, the CDR3 is TGTGCCATCAGCCGACAGGGGGCGAGGTCCTACGAGCAGTACTTC. Translation gives CAISRQGARSYEQYF.

V is TRBV7-9 and J is TRBJ1-2; no clear D. Germline V gene lookup returns CDR1 SEHNR and CDR2 FQNEAQ (reference sequence). CDR3 length equals 17 residues. Trimming took 3 bases from V and 8 from J, leaving 25 bases between them. The CDR3: CASSFSIERVSGKGYTF. The CDR3 DNA is TGTGCCAGCAGCTTTAGCATTGAGCGGGTTTCCGGGAAAGGCTACACCTTC.

The V gene is TRBV24-1, the J gene TRBJ2-3, with 9 bases identical to TRBD2. Unmatched junction bases numbered 10, after V lost 3 bases and J lost 4 bases. The CDR3 spans 17 residues. CDR1 is KGHDR and CDR2 is SFDVKD in the germline V gene. CDR3 loop: CATSDSDGLARPDTQYF. The DNA of the CDR3 is TGTGCCACCAGTGATAGCGATGGACTAGCGAGACCAGATACGCAGTATTTT.

This clone occurred a few times. The chain employs TRBV18 and TRBJ1-1; no firm D call. The CDR3 contains 16 residues. Germline CDR1 and CDR2: KGHSH and LQKENI. The V and J ends lost 3 bases and 10 bases respectively, with 24 bases between them. The CDR3 reads CASSPYTGGTKGAAFF. The CDR3 region has the DNA TGTGCCAGCTCACCCTATACGGGAGGAACCAAGGGAGCAGCTTTCTTT.

This clone was found once. V is TRBV19 and J is TRBJ2-7, with D possibly matching TRBD1 (5 bases). This CDR3 region has 14 residues. V lost 1 base and J 3 bases, leaving 10 bases between the germline ends. Germline V gene data show CDR1 as LNHDA and CDR2 as SQIVND (reference sequence). The CDR3 here is CASSIVAGNYEQYF. The CDR3 DNA follows: TGTGCCAGTAGTATAGTAGCAGGGAACTACGAGCAGTACTTC.

The chain is built from TRBV9 and TRBJ2-2; 11 nucleotides align to TRBD1. The CDR3 runs to 19 residues. CDR1 SGDLS and CDR2 YYNGEE come from the germline V gene. With V trimmed by 2 bases and J by 1 base, 10 bases remained unmatched. CDR3 bases: TGTGCCAGCAGCGTTTTCGCCGGGACAGGGGGTGTGAACACCGGGGAGCTGTTTTTT. It translates to CASSVFAGTGGVNTGELFF.

The chain recombines TRBV4-3 with TRBJ1-2, with TRBD1 as a possible D gene (5 bases). The CDR3 contains 15 residues. The germline CDR1 and CDR2 sequences are LGHNA and YSLEER. The V end lost 0 bases, the J end lost 5 bases, and 13 bases lay between the germline ends. CDR3: CASSQDLAGWYGYTF. For the CDR3, the DNA is TGCGCCAGCAGCCAAGATCTGGCAGGGTGGTATGGCTACACCTTC.

A few counts support this clone. The chain links TRBV3-1 (or the pseudogene TRBV3-2) to TRBJ1-4, with TRBD1 matching over 8 bases. V was clipped by 2 bases and J by 6 bases; unmatched bases: 5. This CDR3 spans 15 amino acids. CDR1 is LGHDT, CDR2 YNNKEL, per germline (reference sequence). DNA of the CDR3: TGTGCCAGCAGCCAAAGGACAGGGAGGGATGAAAAACTGTTTTTT. Amino acid sequence: CASSQRTGRDEKLFF.

The gene calls are TRBV2 and TRBJ1-2; 8 positions agree with TRBD1. The CDR3 runs 13 residues. CDR1 and CDR2 (germline): SNHLY, FYNNEI. V dropped 10 bases and J dropped 7; count of bases not matched to a gene: 11. The CDR3 region has the DNA TGTGCCATTCGGGACAGGATTTCGACTGGCTACACCTTC. Translating gives CAIRDRISTGYTF.

This clone has a single count. J is TRBJ2-7 and V is TRBV28, with D hard to call. The CDR3 contains 16 residues. Germline V CDR1 and CDR2: MDHEN, SYDVKM. Trimming stripped 5 bases from V and 2 bases from J, with 19 bases between. For the CDR3, the DNA is TGTGCCAGCAGTCTCATTAGCCGACGGAGAACCTACGAGCAGTACTTC. Translated, it gives CASSLISRRRTYEQYF.

This chain joins TRBV27 and TRBJ1-4; 7 bases align to TRBD1. This CDR3 is built from 17 residues. Germline V gene sequence: CDR1 MNHEY, CDR2 SMNVEV (reference sequence). J was trimmed by 2 bases and V by 6 bases; bases with no gene match: 12. The CDR3: CASSPGAGGSTNEKLFF. The CDR3 region has the DNA TGTGCCAGCAGCCCCGGGGCAGGGGGTTCGACTAATGAAAAACTGTTTTTT.

The chain is built from TRBV2 and TRBJ2-5; 8 bases align to TRBD1. Trimming took 2 bases from V and 5 from J; bases not matched to a gene: 7. This CDR3 comprises 15 residues. Germline CDR1 reads SNHLY; CDR2 reads FYNNEI. This CDR3 is CASSERTGTRETQYF. The DNA for the CDR3 is TGTGCCAGCAGTGAACGGACAGGGACACGGGAGACCCAGTACTTC.

The rearrangement links TRBV28 to TRBJ2-2; D perhaps matches TRBD1 (6 bases). Between the trimmed V and J ends, which lost 0 bases and 5 bases, there was a span of 10 bases. The CDR3 sequence is 15 residues long. Germline CDR1 MDHEN, CDR2 SYDVKM. CDR3 residues: CASSLWGAGTGELFF. CDR3 in DNA: TGTGCCAGCAGTTTATGGGGGGCTGGGACCGGGGAGCTGTTTTTT.

The rearrangement joins TRBV20-1 to TRBJ2-1, with 12 bases lining up with TRBD2. CDR3 size: 16 residues. CDR1 and CDR2 (germline): DFQATT, SNEGSKA (reference sequence). Unmatched junction bases numbered 11, after V lost 5 bases and J lost 6 bases. The CDR3 bases are TGCAGTGCTGGTGGGCTCTCTAGCGGGAGGGCCAATGAGCAGTTCTTC. Residues: CSAGGLSSGRANEQFF.

J is TRBJ2-3 and V is TRBV4-1; 9 bases are a match to TRBD2. Trimming removed 4 bases from V and 4 bases from J; junction bases left unmatched: 6. The germline CDR1 and CDR2 sequences are MGHRA and YSYEKL. The CDR3 length is 15 residues. CDR3 nucleotide sequence: TGCGCCAGCAGCCGAGCGGGGGGCGGCTCAGATACGCAGTATTTT. Its protein product is CASSRAGGGSDTQYF.